A selection of T cell receptor beta chains follows, all from one sample in a study of T cell responses to AZD1222 COVID-19 vaccine. Measured with immunoSEQ multiplex PCR; TCRdb has only the in-frame clones, and not every one. The sample contains 100,000 to 150,000 clones, under 90% of which appear only once. Sequencing used peripheral blood, obtained on day 0 of AZD1222 vaccination. Source of these receptors: an adult in good health. The CDR3 runs from the conserved cysteine through the conserved F or W. Fields, in order: clone size, D gene, J gene, V gene, CDR3 DNA, CDR3 protein. A D gene is named only where the DNA matches it firmly. Some rows have no size entry. The others give once, few or many, or a class for an expanded clone.

clone_size: NA; d_call: NA; j_call: TRBJ1-5; v_call: TRBV9; cdr3_nt: TGTGCCAGCAGCGCGGACGGTAGCAATCAGCCCCAGCATTTT; cdr3_aa: CASSADGSNQPQHF
clone_size: once; d_call: NA; j_call: TRBJ2-5; v_call: TRBV24-1; cdr3_nt: TGTGCCACCAGTGAGCACAGCGGAGAGACCCAGTACTTC; cdr3_aa: CATSEHSGETQYF
clone_size: NA; d_call: TRBD1; j_call: TRBJ1-2; v_call: TRBV6-6; cdr3_nt: TGTGCCAGCAGTGATCGACAGGGGGCGAGGGGCTACACCTTC; cdr3_aa: CASSDRQGARGYTF
clone_size: NA; d_call: NA; j_call: TRBJ1-1; v_call: TRBV18; cdr3_nt: TGTGCCAGCTCACTTCCGACGCTGAACACTGAAGCTTTCTTT; cdr3_aa: CASSLPTLNTEAFF
clone_size: NA; d_call: NA; j_call: TRBJ1-4; v_call: TRBV29-1; cdr3_nt: TGCAGCGTTGATACTAATGAAAAACTGTTTTTT; cdr3_aa: CSVDTNEKLFF
clone_size: NA; d_call: NA; j_call: TRBJ1-1; v_call: TRBV2; cdr3_nt: TGTGCCAGCAGTGATGCCGGGCCGAACACTGAAGCTTTCTTT; cdr3_aa: CASSDAGPNTEAFF
clone_size: NA; d_call: NA; j_call: TRBJ1-2; v_call: TRBV6-6; cdr3_nt: TGTGCCAGCAGTCCCATTGGGACCGTTGACGATAACTATGGCTACACCTTC; cdr3_aa: CASSPIGTVDDNYGYTF
clone_size: NA; d_call: TRBD1; j_call: TRBJ1-3; v_call: TRBV4-1; cdr3_nt: TGCGCCAGCAGCCAGTCCGGGACAGGCGTTGAAGGGACCATATATTTT; cdr3_aa: CASSQSGTGVEGTIYF
clone_size: NA; d_call: NA; j_call: TRBJ2-1; v_call: TRBV19; cdr3_nt: TGTGCCAGTAGTGTTGTCGGGAGCTCCTACAATGAGCAGTTCTTC; cdr3_aa: CASSVVGSSYNEQFF
clone_size: NA; d_call: NA; j_call: TRBJ2-5; v_call: TRBV5-1; cdr3_nt: TGCGCCAGCAGCTTGGCAGGGATTGAAGAGACCCAGTACTTC; cdr3_aa: CASSLAGIEETQYF
clone_size: NA; d_call: NA; j_call: TRBJ2-3; v_call: TRBV5-1; cdr3_nt: TGCGCCAGCGCCCCCGGTGTCACCGAGGCAGATACGCAGTATTTT; cdr3_aa: CASAPGVTEADTQYF
clone_size: NA; d_call: NA; j_call: TRBJ2-7; v_call: TRBV2; cdr3_nt: TGTGCCAGCACCGCCGGGGAGTACTACGAGCAGTACTTC; cdr3_aa: CASTAGEYYEQYF
clone_size: NA; d_call: NA; j_call: TRBJ2-3; v_call: TRBV11-3; cdr3_nt: TGTGCCAGCAGCAAAGGGGGGGTCGCCTCCACAGATACGCAGTATTTT; cdr3_aa: CASSKGGVASTDTQYF
clone_size: few; d_call: NA; j_call: TRBJ1-5; v_call: TRBV6-2/TRBV6-3; cdr3_nt: TGTGCCAGCAGTTCCACGGGGGTTCATCAGCCCCAGCATTTT; cdr3_aa: CASSSTGVHQPQHF
clone_size: NA; d_call: TRBD2; j_call: TRBJ2-5; v_call: TRBV6-1; cdr3_nt: TGTGCCAGCAGTGAATGGGCTAGCGGGGAGAGGACCCAGTACTTC; cdr3_aa: CASSEWASGERTQYF
clone_size: NA; d_call: NA; j_call: TRBJ2-7; v_call: TRBV3-1/TRBV3-2; cdr3_nt: TGTGCCAGCAGCGGGGGAGGTTCCTACGAGCAGTACTTC; cdr3_aa: CASSGGGSYEQYF
clone_size: NA; d_call: TRBD1; j_call: TRBJ1-2; v_call: TRBV6-5; cdr3_nt: TGTGCCAGCAGGGGACAGGTTGAGGGGCCCTATGGCTACACCTTC; cdr3_aa: CASRGQVEGPYGYTF
clone_size: NA; d_call: NA; j_call: TRBJ2-3; v_call: TRBV21-1; cdr3_nt: TGTGCCAGCAGCAATTTACAATCCCCCACAGGGGAGCATGGGGGCCCCACAGATACGCAGTATTTT; cdr3_aa: CASSNLQSPTGEHGGPTDTQYF
clone_size: NA; d_call: TRBD2; j_call: TRBJ2-1; v_call: TRBV7-9; cdr3_nt: TGTGCCAGCAGCTTTAGCGGGGGGGCCGGGGAGCAGTTCTTC; cdr3_aa: CASSFSGGAGEQFF
clone_size: NA; d_call: NA; j_call: TRBJ2-5; v_call: TRBV6-5; cdr3_nt: TGTGCCAGCAGAAACATAGCGGAAGAGACCCAGTACTTC; cdr3_aa: CASRNIAEETQYF
clone_size: NA; d_call: NA; j_call: TRBJ2-7; v_call: TRBV3-1/TRBV3-2; cdr3_nt: TGTGCCAGCAGCCAAGGTCCAGGGGAGGTGTACGAGCAGTACTTC; cdr3_aa: CASSQGPGEVYEQYF
clone_size: NA; d_call: NA; j_call: TRBJ2-1; v_call: TRBV4-1; cdr3_nt: TGCGCCAGCACGATCGGGCTGGGGGGCAACAATGAGCAGTTCTTC; cdr3_aa: CASTIGLGGNNEQFF
clone_size: NA; d_call: TRBD2; j_call: TRBJ2-5; v_call: TRBV6-2/TRBV6-3; cdr3_nt: TGTGCCAGCAGTGCCCGGGACTATCAAGAGACCCAGTACTTC; cdr3_aa: CASSARDYQETQYF
clone_size: once; d_call: NA; j_call: TRBJ2-2; v_call: TRBV10-3; cdr3_nt: TGTGCCATCAAGGGGGGCTGGGACACCGGGGAGCTGTTTTTT; cdr3_aa: CAIKGGWDTGELFF
clone_size: NA; d_call: NA; j_call: TRBJ2-7; v_call: TRBV5-6; cdr3_nt: TGTGCCAGCAGCCCGGGACTCACCTACGAGCAGTACTTC; cdr3_aa: CASSPGLTYEQYF
clone_size: few; d_call: NA; j_call: TRBJ1-1; v_call: TRBV7-9; cdr3_nt: TGTGCCAGCAGCTTAGCCGCCCATGGGTCCACTGAAGCTTTCTTT; cdr3_aa: CASSLAAHGSTEAFF
clone_size: NA; d_call: NA; j_call: TRBJ1-1; v_call: TRBV6-5; cdr3_nt: TGTGCCAGCAGTAAGACCCGGGGGGACACTGAAGCTTTCTTT; cdr3_aa: CASSKTRGDTEAFF
clone_size: NA; d_call: NA; j_call: TRBJ1-1; v_call: TRBV12-3/TRBV12-4; cdr3_nt: TGTGCCAGCAGTTTTTACGTATCTGGGGCTTTCTTT; cdr3_aa: CASSFYVSGAFF
clone_size: NA; d_call: NA; j_call: TRBJ1-2; v_call: TRBV19; cdr3_nt: TGTGCCAGTAGTATTAAAGGCTATGGCTACACCTTC; cdr3_aa: CASSIKGYGYTF
clone_size: NA; d_call: NA; j_call: TRBJ2-5; v_call: TRBV7-3; cdr3_nt: TGTGCCAGCTCTGGGGGGCTTGGAGAGACCCAGTACTTC; cdr3_aa: CASSGGLGETQYF
clone_size: NA; d_call: NA; j_call: TRBJ1-4; v_call: TRBV6-5; cdr3_nt: TGTGCCAGCAGTCAACAGACACTGCGGGCTGAAAAACTGTTTTTT; cdr3_aa: CASSQQTLRAEKLFF
clone_size: NA; d_call: TRBD2; j_call: TRBJ2-7; v_call: TRBV19; cdr3_nt: TGTGCCAGTAGTATGGGTTCTAGCGGGTCCTACGAGCAGTACTTC; cdr3_aa: CASSMGSSGSYEQYF
clone_size: NA; d_call: NA; j_call: TRBJ1-1; v_call: TRBV6-4; cdr3_nt: TGTGCCAGCAGTGAGTCGGGCGGAATTACTGAAGCTTTCTTT; cdr3_aa: CASSESGGITEAFF
clone_size: NA; d_call: NA; j_call: TRBJ1-6; v_call: TRBV15; cdr3_nt: TGTGCCACCAGCAGAGAGACGGCGGAATCACGGGGTTCACCCCTCCACTTT; cdr3_aa: CATSRETAESRGSPLHF
clone_size: NA; d_call: NA; j_call: TRBJ1-3; v_call: TRBV2; cdr3_nt: TGTGCCAGCAGTGGACAGCGGGTAAACACCATATATTTT; cdr3_aa: CASSGQRVNTIYF
clone_size: NA; d_call: NA; j_call: TRBJ2-3; v_call: TRBV20-1; cdr3_nt: TGCAGTGCTTCAAGGACAGATACGCAGTATTTT; cdr3_aa: CSASRTDTQYF
clone_size: many; d_call: NA; j_call: TRBJ1-5; v_call: TRBV9; cdr3_nt: TGTGCCAGCAGCGTAGGTACGGCCAATCAGCCCCAGCATTTT; cdr3_aa: CASSVGTANQPQHF
clone_size: NA; d_call: NA; j_call: TRBJ2-1; v_call: TRBV4-2; cdr3_nt: TGTGCCAGCAGCCAAGAGAGGTACAATGAGCAGTTCTTC; cdr3_aa: CASSQERYNEQFF
clone_size: NA; d_call: NA; j_call: TRBJ1-1; v_call: TRBV2; cdr3_nt: TGTGCCAGCAGCGGGGAACACACTGAAGCTTTCTTT; cdr3_aa: CASSGEHTEAFF
clone_size: NA; d_call: NA; j_call: TRBJ1-4; v_call: TRBV27; cdr3_nt: TGTGCCAGCAGTCAACGGACAGCCTATAATGAAAAACTGTTTTTT; cdr3_aa: CASSQRTAYNEKLFF
clone_size: NA; d_call: TRBD1; j_call: TRBJ1-1; v_call: TRBV11-2; cdr3_nt: TGTGCCAGCAGCTTAGTGAGGGGGCGAGGGTTCACTGAAGCTTTCTTT; cdr3_aa: CASSLVRGRGFTEAFF
clone_size: NA; d_call: NA; j_call: TRBJ2-7; v_call: TRBV19; cdr3_nt: TGTGCCAGTAGTATAAGGCAGGGATACGAGCAGTACTTC; cdr3_aa: CASSIRQGYEQYF
clone_size: NA; d_call: NA; j_call: TRBJ2-1; v_call: TRBV7-2; cdr3_nt: TGTGCCAGCAGCCTAATGGGGGGCACGGGTAATGAGCAGTTCTTC; cdr3_aa: CASSLMGGTGNEQFF
clone_size: few; d_call: NA; j_call: TRBJ1-1; v_call: TRBV30; cdr3_nt: TGTGCCTGGAGTGGAGGGGTACTCACTGAAGCTTTCTTT; cdr3_aa: CAWSGGVLTEAFF